A single T cell receptor beta chain is shown here with its context. Its antigen target is currently unknown. No much larger clone exists at a distance of one base, and base qualities are not known. TRB sequencing used genomic DNA with the immunoSEQ assay at survey resolution or the hsTCRB kit. Concerning the study's data processing: Initial read processing used immunoSEQ software, and repertoire analyses used the LymphoSeq R package. Clonality was calculated as 1 minus normalized Shannon entropy, and the Gini coefficient was also calculated for each TRB dataset. To infer phenotypes in unsorted samples, TRB sequences from sorted subsets of the recipient or donor were mapped onto unsorted samples from the same recipient. This is the immuneACCESS table as TCRdb keeps it, with only in-frame sequences that have V and J called. A part of the clones is gone; compared with another copy, unresolved V genes explain less than half, and the rest is unexplained. D and trimming come from the DNA, and the V and J calls and clone size come from that table. This sample shows approximately 34,000 clones, and none of them turns up only once. 6.7% of the sample comes from the top ten.

These data come from a study of T cells after posttransplantation cyclophosphamide (dated by TCRdb to the mid-2010s). For the wider study: Using TRB sequencing, the study followed how the T cell repertoire reconstituted after myeloablative bone marrow transplantation in which posttransplantation cyclophosphamide served as GVHD prophylaxis. TRB sequencing was performed on blood from all 35 or so PTCy patients with 1-year posttransplant specimens. Because TRA and TRB clonality correlated tightly in 9 samples, the subsequent TCR analyses were limited to TRB only. TRB sequencing was also done on up to roughly 3 additional blood samples from 2 to 5.2 years after transplant in 3 patients, and on pretransplant blood from 4 patients. Samples from some 33 PTCy-treated patients and 16 related bone marrow donors of those patients were subjected to antigen receptor sequencing. Public TRB sequences were checked against a database of over 3,500 sequences associated with responses to pathogens, tumor antigens, self-antigens and alloantigens. General findings and caveats noted by the study authors: Donor-recipient similarity was low at 1-2 months but increased during the first year, and donor CD8+ memory clones often dominated later blood repertoires. Across the roughly 48 patients, TRB clonality was highly associated with recipient CMV seropositivity and CMV reactivation, and diversity with PTCy was similar to that in the CNI/methotrexate controls. The TRB repertoires of T cells infiltrating skin or the GI tract showed only limited overlap with the TRB repertoires found in blood.

Peripheral blood samples were provided by related bone marrow donors on the day of marrow donation. Mononuclear cells from peripheral blood and bone marrow were separated by Ficoll-Hypaque density centrifugation and then cryopreserved. For this chain, trimming is 6 bases at the V end and 3 bases at the J end, and the number of junction bases without a gene match is 9. Looking up the germline V gene yields CDR1 SNHLY and CDR2 FYNNEI. The cysteine opens and the phenylalanine closes a CDR3 of 15 amino acids. The entry retains the CDR3 DNA only, 45 bases that are in frame from base 1. The V gene is TRBV2 and the J gene is TRBJ2-3; 7 bases in the middle match TRBD1. The sequence derives from a woman in her forties or fifties in good health and a related stem cell transplant donor. Material: PBMCs. In nucleotide form, the sequence is TGTGCCAGCAGGGACGACAGGGTTGGGACAGATACGCAGTATTTT. It is translated as CASRDDRVGTDTQYF.